The entry below gives a single TCR beta chain sequence along with its context. It has no known antigen specificity. No base qualities exist here, and no much larger clone lies one base off it. This sample was taken from a study of cytomegalovirus exposure and HLA in healthy donors (dated by TCRdb to about 2017). Study-wide context: An earlier analysis of several hundred of the donors reported about 250 Gb of sequence data and roughly 110 million unique TCR beta sequences from about 180 million T cells. Across 398 genotyped donors of the cohort, an average of roughly 200,000 unique TCR beta nucleotide sequences per donor were sequenced, and roughly 18% of those sequences were non-productive. The number of typed donors differed by locus: roughly 629-640 for A, B, C, DRB1 and DQB1; approximately 530 for DQA1; about 600 for DPA1; and some 470 for DPB1. Donor age, sex, ethnicity and CMV serostatus were compiled together with the repertoire data. To decide whether each TCR beta V gene segment behaved as functional or pseudogenic, an earlier analysis of fewer than 750 of the donors relied on high-throughput TCR beta sequencing. Several DR-DQ haplotypes were handled as single units for association and clustering, since linkage in the cohort was strong. In a later analysis, previously published TCR beta repertoires from 550 to 750 donors were re-analyzed and high-resolution HLA genotyping was added so that TCR occurrence patterns could be studied. Both class I and class II loci were covered by HLA typing, at four-digit resolution. Every repertoire in the discovery cohort had been generated on one and the same sequencing platform. To predict cytomegalovirus infection status, the study brought together high-throughput TCR immunosequencing, statistical association of individual TCRs with disease status, and machine learning. The study aimed to test whether signatures of past pathogen exposure could be identified by cataloging public T cell receptors. The study profiled the T cell repertoires of about 640 subjects by immunosequencing and related them to cytomegalovirus serostatus. The later analysis used no new phenotypic data to find candidate immune exposures, relying instead on TCR beta sequences and their occurrence across donors. About 280 gigabases of sequencing data and approximately 80 million unique TCR sequences were included in an early release covering about 620 HLA-typed donors. A later genetic analysis took genome-wide SNP genotypes for about 60% of the roughly 670 donors and used that subset as a discovery cohort. Among the approximately 400 genotyped donors, approximately 81% belonged to the genetic ancestry cluster associated with self-reported Caucasian donors. Besides the first cohort of roughly 640 subjects, a separate validation cohort made up of around 120 different subjects was used.

Summary of the overall study and its limitations: Because counts were too low, some 17 rarely observed V segments, including chromosome 9 orphons, were excluded from the earlier analysis of about 500 of the donors. According to a later analysis, TCR association rates differed among HLA loci, with DRB1 alleles showing the most associated TCRs and HLA-C alleles showing the fewest. Some IMGT-functional V segments, including TRBV6-2 and TRBV6-3, could not be distinguished by the 87-base-pair reads and were therefore excluded. While some public TCRs were present in many individuals, most TCR sequences turned up only very rarely across donors. Several of the top co-occurrence clusters appeared to be linked to parvovirus B19, influenza, CMV and Epstein-Barr virus, according to a later analysis. Specific HLA alleles were associated with some 15,000 TCR beta sequences at a false discovery rate of 0.05 in a later analysis. HLA typing was unavailable for some donors at each locus, so association tests used only the typed subset. In a later genetic analysis, fewer N-insertions in productive TCRs were reported among donors in an Asian-associated ancestry cluster than the approximately 710-donor mean. Roughly uniform sequencing depth across donors was assumed in presence/absence analyses, although this assumption may not hold. For the cohort, immune exposure information was limited to CMV serostatus. When HLA alleles, especially DR and DQ, strongly co-occurred, attributing TCR associations to individual alleles was difficult. A total of fewer than 200 TCR beta chains were listed by the study as associated with cytomegalovirus. Broadly in line with IMGT annotations, most TCR beta V segments showed up in productive rearrangements about 87% or about 30% of the time in an earlier analysis of 587 of the donors. A further reported finding was that TCR beta sequences accurately predicted the HLA-A and HLA-B alleles for most subjects in the first cohort. In a later genetic analysis, a missense DCLRE1C variant was associated with V-gene and J-gene trimming of TCR beta chains, and the association was replicated in an independent cohort. Linkage disequilibrium might explain the correlated functional status among segregating V segments, but an unknown experimental factor could not be excluded. Only TCR beta chains were sequenced in this cohort, and the absence of alpha or paired-chain data limited detectable features. Most CMV-associated TCR beta chains appeared to be HLA-restricted in a later analysis, and the HLA associations seemed to be driven largely by CMV exposure. In both the original and validation cohorts, the classifier was reported to diagnose cytomegalovirus status with high specificity and sensitivity. The authors suggested that the approach could potentially be extended to other disease states and immunological phenotypes. In a later analysis, HLA-associated TCR beta chains were found to be more clonally expanded and to have lower generation probabilities than equally common non-associated chains. In vitro tests confirmed that a few of the cytomegalovirus-associated TCR beta chains recognize cytomegalovirus antigens. A group of highly shared sequence variants was considered likely to be a technical artifact of the sequencing pipeline.

In total, roughly 710 healthy bone marrow donors made up the cohort. At the time of sampling, every cohort member was nominally healthy, though immune exposures that went unrecorded were likely present. The donor was CMV seronegative and belonged to the group of under 400 seronegative cohort members. Every donor gave a peripheral blood sample, and the peripheral blood mononuclear cells from that sample were used for TCR beta sequencing. The Qiagen DNeasy Blood Extraction Kit was used to extract genomic DNA from the blood cell samples. V is shortened by 0 bases, J by 5 bases, and the region joining them spans 10 bases. The CDR3 spans 14 residues, from the cysteine through the phenylalanine. The sequence is cut down to CDR3 DNA, 42 bases in frame from base 1. CDR1 and CDR2 were assigned from the germline V gene (reference sequence) as LNHNV and YYDKDF. The receptor library was made with the immunoSEQ multiplex PCR assay. A mixture of 60 forward primers for TCR Vbeta segments and 13 reverse primers for TCR Jbeta segments was used in the multiplex PCR. Amplification of the CDR3 region of rearranged TCR beta genes was performed with a multiplex PCR assay on genomic DNA. The Illumina HiSeq System was used to sequence the amplified TCR beta libraries as 87-base-pair reads. The original pipeline was this. Across the roughly 600 repertoires, a later analysis counted tens of millions of unique TCR beta chains, 9.5 million to 13 million of which were shared by at least two donors. Raw reads were error-corrected and collapsed into unique sequences with a nearest-neighbor algorithm that merged closely related sequences to remove PCR and sequencing errors. To assign V, D and J gene segments, CDR3 sequences were aligned to IMGT reference sequences. Each retained sequence needed at least a six-nucleotide match to both a V gene segment and a J gene segment. Rearrangements were called productive when the CDR3 lacked stop codons and stayed in frame with V and J; all others were non-productive. CDR3 was defined according to IMGT convention as the region running from the second conserved V-encoded cysteine to the conserved J-encoded phenylalanine. The earlier analysis of fewer than 700 of the donors excluded sequences that lacked an unambiguous match to a single V gene segment. In an earlier analysis of around 590 of the donors, a V segment was called functional when productive rearrangements were above 56.7%, and segregating when the standard deviation between donors exceeded 5%. A statistical classification framework was built for diagnosing cytomegalovirus status from the catalog of TCR beta chain sequences. In a later analysis, TCR nucleotide sequences were compared against IMGT/GENE-DB human TR gene sequences so that V and J genes could be assigned. The TCRdist pipeline was used in a later analysis to assign CDR3 sequences and most-parsimonious VDJ recombination scenarios. In a later analysis, each TCR beta chain was defined by its CDR3 amino acid sequence together with its V-gene family, and reads without a unique V-gene family were excluded. In a later analysis, approximately 590 highly shared, low-generation-probability nucleotide sequences were removed to address suspected cross-contamination and a sequencing artifact. For each public chain, a later analysis derived a clonal expansion index from normalized ranks of inferred template counts within each repertoire. Generation probabilities in a later analysis came from a VDJ recombination model fitted to out-of-frame rearrangements, and those results were checked against IGoR. A later analysis scored TCR-TCR, TCR-HLA and TCR-CMV co-occurrence with hypergeometric tests, applying a repertoire-size bias correction to TCR pairs. To estimate false discovery rates, a later analysis permuted the HLA or CMV assignments 20 times. A later analysis grouped co-occurring TCRs with DBSCAN, adding TCRdist sequence similarity when clustering within HLA-allele-positive subsets. Co-occurrence clustering excluded repertoires with fewer than 30,000 or more than 120,000 public chains, plus five with anomalous nucleotide sharing. TCRdb's version of the immuneACCESS table is confined to in-frame rearrangements and falls short of the full clone set. An unresolved V gene accounts for under half of the shortfall where checked; the remainder is of unknown origin. The D gene and trimming were derived from the DNA, and the V and J assignments and clone size from that table. The sample table records around 130,000 clones; 70% to 80% of these occur just once. The ten largest clones capture approximately 1.2% of the sample.

This TCR was recovered from a man aged 45-65 years in good health and CMV-seronegative. The specimen was PBMCs. The rearrangement joined TRBV15 to TRBJ2-5; the D gene remains uncertain. The CDR3 has the sequence CATSRESSAETQYF. DNA sequence: TGTGCCACCAGCAGAGAATCTAGTGCGGAGACCCAGTACTTC.